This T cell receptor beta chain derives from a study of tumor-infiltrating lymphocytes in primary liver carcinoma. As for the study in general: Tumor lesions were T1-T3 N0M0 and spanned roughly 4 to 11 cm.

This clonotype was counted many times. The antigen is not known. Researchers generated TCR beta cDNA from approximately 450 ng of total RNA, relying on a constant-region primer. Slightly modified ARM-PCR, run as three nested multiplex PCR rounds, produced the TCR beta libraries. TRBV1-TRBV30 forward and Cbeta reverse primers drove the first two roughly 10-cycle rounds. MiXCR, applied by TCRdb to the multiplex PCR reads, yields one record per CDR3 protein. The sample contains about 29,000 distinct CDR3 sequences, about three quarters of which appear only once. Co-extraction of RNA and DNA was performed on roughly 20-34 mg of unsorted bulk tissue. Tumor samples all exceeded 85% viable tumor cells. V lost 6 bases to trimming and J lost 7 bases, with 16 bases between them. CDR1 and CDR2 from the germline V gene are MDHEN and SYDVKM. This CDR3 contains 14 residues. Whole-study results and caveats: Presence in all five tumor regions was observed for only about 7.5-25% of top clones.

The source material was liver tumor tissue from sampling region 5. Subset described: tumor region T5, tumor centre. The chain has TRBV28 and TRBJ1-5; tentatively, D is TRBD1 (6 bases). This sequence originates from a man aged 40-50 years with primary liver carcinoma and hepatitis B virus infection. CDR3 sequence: CASSPLTGTQPQHF. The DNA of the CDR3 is TGTGCCAGCAGCCCCCTGACAGGAACCCAGCCCCAGCATTTT.